This T cell receptor (beta chain) was obtained from a study of monozygotic twins with inflammatory bowel disease. Study results and caveats: Repertoires of patients may have been made more variable by differing immunosuppressive treatments. Researchers report that IBD patients shared fewer clonotypes with others than healthy twins, especially amid disease activity.

The TCR libraries each used total RNA (about 4,000 ng per library). TCRdb reprocessed the 5' RACE reads, keeping one entry per CDR3 protein, no DNA. The table for this sample gives more than 100,000 distinct CDR3 sequences. For this clonotype: Its matching antigen is unknown.

The CDR3 has 17 residues. The clonotype comes from a human donor with ulcerative colitis or Crohn's disease, or a healthy co-twin of an affected twin (not recorded which). Specimen: blood. J is TRBJ1-6 and V is TRBV12-3 or TRBV12-4. The CDR3: CASSSPTSRSYNSPLHF.